These 21 T cell receptor beta chains share one sample of origin, sequenced in a study of neurological immune-mediated disorders. TCRdb fed the 5' RACE reads into MiXCR, producing one record per CDR3 protein. The data show some 35,000 distinct CDR3 sequences, with 11% seen just once and roughly 3.9% held by the top ten. The sequencing input was CD4+ T cells from blood. The receptors derive from a woman aged 30 to 39 with HTLV-1-associated myelopathy (HAM/TSP).

This clonotype was recorded many times. The chain joins TRBV5-1 to TRBJ1-5; D is uncertain. Germline V lookup: CDR1 SGHRS, CDR2 YFSETQ. The CDR3 length is 14 residues. Trimming took off 0 bases at V and 4 bases at J, with 8 bases between the two ends. This CDR3 reads CASSLGGENQPQHF. The CDR3 coding sequence is TGCGCCAGCAGCTTGGGGGGTGAAAATCAGCCCCAGCATTTT.

Ten or more counts support this clonotype. The chain joins TRBV11-3 to TRBJ2-1, with D maybe TRBD1 (7 bases). Trimming took off 3 bases at V and 4 bases at J, with 13 bases between the two ends. Germline V gene sequence: CDR1 SGHNT, CDR2 YENEEA. The CDR3 has 15 residues. CDR3 sequence reads: CASSFGGQPYNEQFF. For the CDR3, the DNA is TGTGCCAGCAGCTTCGGGGGACAGCCATACAATGAGCAGTTCTTC.

This clonotype was seen at least ten times. V usage is TRBV14 and J usage is TRBJ1-3, with 7 nucleotides matching TRBD1. This CDR3 spans 16 amino acids. Germline V gene sequence: CDR1 SGHDN, CDR2 FVKESK. Trimming removed 3 bases from V and 4 bases from J; junction bases left unmatched: 9. In nucleotides, the CDR3 is TGTGCCAGCAGCCAGGCGCTATCGGGACAGGGAAACACCATATATTTT. This gives the protein CASSQALSGQGNTIYF.

The V gene is TRBV20-1, the J gene TRBJ1-1; D is perhaps TRBD1 (5 bases). CDR1 and CDR2 from the germline V gene are DFQATT and SNEGSKA (reference sequence). V dropped 1 base and J dropped 1 base, with 16 bases sitting between them. The CDR3 is 16 amino acids. CDR3 coding DNA: TGCAGTGCTAGAGGGGAAGGGACTAAGAGGAACACTGAAGCTTTCTTT. Translated: CSARGEGTKRNTEAFF.

The chain joins TRBV11-2 to TRBJ2-7; 8 nucleotides match TRBD2. The V gene's germline CDR1 is SGHAT and CDR2 FQNNGV. Trimming took 0 bases from V and 3 from J; bases not matched to a gene: 7. The length of the CDR3 is 16 residues. The CDR3 DNA follows: TGTGCCAGCAGCTTAGATCCGGGACTAGGGGACTACGAGCAGTACTTC. As protein: CASSLDPGLGDYEQYF.

In its sample, this clonotype was seen many times. CDR3 in amino acids: CASSLLSGGPDTQYF. The DNA for the CDR3 is TGTGCCAGCAGTTTATTATCGGGGGGCCCAGATACGCAGTATTTT. The J gene is TRBJ2-3, the V gene TRBV12-3 or TRBV12-4, with D perhaps TRBD2 (7 bases). V shed 2 bases and J shed 4 bases, with 13 bases lying between them. The CDR3 totals 15 residues.

This clonotype was seen many times. J is TRBJ1-5 and V is TRBV6-2 or TRBV6-3; TRBD1 matches 7 bases. The CDR3 sequence is 14 residues long. Trimming took 10 bases from V and 4 from J; bases not matched to a gene: 10. Germline CDR1 is MNHEY and CDR2 is SVGEGT. Written as DNA, the CDR3 is TGTGCCACTAAACGGGACAGCTCAAATCAGCCCCAGCATTTT. Amino acid sequence: CATKRDSSNQPQHF.

The chain employs TRBV5-1 and TRBJ1-2, with TRBD1 matching 8 bases. Trimming at V came to 4 bases and at J to 2 bases, leaving 13 bases not matched to a gene. CDR1 SGHRS and CDR2 YFSETQ come from the germline V gene. This CDR3 region has 17 residues. DNA of the CDR3: TGCGCCAGCAGCCAACCGGGACAGGACAGGCCGAACTATGGCTACACCTTC. It is translated as CASSQPGQDRPNYGYTF.

Ten or more counts support this clonotype. This rearrangement joins TRBV20-1 to TRBJ1-1; 7 positions agree with TRBD1. The CDR3 has 15 residues. With 0 bases clipped from V and 5 bases from J, the junction kept 9 bases outside the gene matches. Germline lookup yields CDR1 DFQATT and CDR2 SNEGSKA (reference sequence). CDR3 DNA: TGCAGTGCTAGAGATCGAAGAGGGGGCGAGACTGAAGCTTTCTTT. This sequence encodes CSARDRRGGETEAFF.

This clonotype was detected ten times or more. CDR3: CASSLGLGHLVYEQYF. Here the CDR3 DNA reads TGCGCCAGCAGCTTGGGCCTCGGGCACCTCGTTTACGAGCAGTACTTC. The chain couples TRBV5-1 to TRBJ2-7; D is unclear. Germline CDR1 SGHRS, CDR2 YFSETQ. V was clipped by 0 bases and J by 4 bases, with 17 bases between them. This CDR3 has 16 amino acids.

This clonotype was seen ten or more times. The chain joins TRBV6-5 to TRBJ1-1; tentative D call: TRBD1 (6 bases). Germline CDR1 and CDR2: MNHEY and SVGAGI. This CDR3 has 13 amino acids. V dropped 6 bases and J dropped 8 bases, with 16 bases sitting between them. Here the CDR3 reads CASSFITGSEAFF. For the CDR3, the DNA is TGTGCCAGCAGCTTTATTACAGGGAGCGAAGCTTTCTTT.

The table lists this clonotype with many counts. The rearrangement links TRBV11-2 to TRBJ2-7; D not certain. Germline V gene sequence: CDR1 SGHAT, CDR2 FQNNGV. CDR3 length equals 12 residues. V was trimmed by 2 bases and J by 5 bases, leaving 7 bases between them. The CDR3 nucleotides are TGTGCCAGCAGCTTAAAGATGAACGAGCAGTACTTC. Protein: CASSLKMNEQYF. The full variable domain, rest sourced from reference TRBV11-2 and TRBJ2-7, is EAGVAQSPRYKIIEKRQSVAFWCNPISGHATLYWYQQILGQGPKLLIQFQNNGVVDDSQLPKDRFSAERLKGVDSTLKIQPAKLEDSAVYLCASSLKMNEQYFGPGTRLTVT.

This clonotype has ten or more counts. The V call is TRBV20-1, the J call TRBJ1-1; D call uncertain. The CDR3 has 12 amino acids. V dropped 6 bases and J dropped 10 bases, with 18 bases sitting between them. The V gene's germline CDR1 is DFQATT and CDR2 SNEGSKA (reference sequence). The CDR3 region is CSAQGRGMLAFF. In DNA form, the CDR3 reads TGCAGTGCCCAAGGTCGGGGAATGCTAGCTTTCTTT.

This clonotype was counted at least ten times. The V call is TRBV6-1, the J call TRBJ1-1; no clear D. Looked up from germline, CDR1 is MNHNS and CDR2 is SASEGT. The V end lost 7 bases, the J end lost 1 base, and 10 bases lay between the germline ends. CDR3 length: 13 amino acids. CDR3 region: CASTRASNTEAFF. The CDR3 DNA reads as TGTGCCAGCACCCGGGCGTCGAACACTGAAGCTTTCTTT.

This clonotype has a count of ten or more. The rearrangement links TRBV2 to TRBJ2-1; D is possibly TRBD2 (5 bases). The CDR3 extends over 13 amino acids. In germline, CDR1 is SNHLY, CDR2 FYNNEI. V was clipped by 6 bases and J by 5 bases, with 11 bases between them. The CDR3 coding sequence is TGTGCCAGCAGCCGCACTAGGAACAATGAGCAGTTCTTC. Amino acid sequence: CASSRTRNNEQFF.

The chain is built from TRBV6-5 and TRBJ2-2; D gene uncertain. Germline lookup yields CDR1 MNHEY and CDR2 SVGAGI. The V gene lost 3 bases and the J gene lost 1 base, with 12 bases spanning the gap. The CDR3 runs 16 residues. This CDR3 reads CASSYSPTLNTGELFF. As DNA, the CDR3 is TGTGCCAGCAGTTATAGCCCCACTCTGAACACCGGGGAGCTGTTTTTT.

This chain joins TRBV18 and TRBJ2-1, with 11 bases matching TRBD2. Losses at the gene ends were 5 bases for V and 0 bases for J; bases not matched to a gene: 3. The length of the CDR3 is 16 residues. Germline V gene sequence: CDR1 KGHSH, CDR2 LQKENI. CDR3 region: CASSSSGGSSYNEQFF. DNA of the CDR3: TGTGCCAGCTCATCTAGCGGGGGGAGCTCCTACAATGAGCAGTTCTTC.

This clonotype has ten or more counts. The rearrangement links TRBV6-1 to TRBJ1-5; D uncertain. Trimming took 2 bases from V and 6 from J, leaving 14 bases between them. CDR1 is MNHNS, CDR2 SASEGT, per germline. The CDR3 covers 15 residues. The CDR3 DNA reads TGTGCCAGCAGTGAAACTCGTGGGGTCGGTCAGCCCCAGCATTTT. It specifies CASSETRGVGQPQHF.

A word on this clonotype: Relative to the germline gene, one junction end is altered; a read error may explain this. The V call is TRBV7-9, the J call TRBJ2-3; D is perhaps TRBD2 (6 bases). The CDR3 is made up of 14 amino acids. CDR1 and CDR2 from the germline V gene are SEHNR and FQNEAQ (reference sequence). The CDR3 sequence is CAIRTDYLTDTQYF. Here the CDR3 DNA reads TGTGCCATCAGAACGGACTACCTCACAGATACACAGTATTTT.

This clonotype was detected ten times or more. The chain employs TRBV7-9 and TRBJ1-2; D remains ambiguous. Germline CDR1 is SEHNR and CDR2 is FQNEAQ (reference sequence). The CDR3 covers 14 residues. Trimming took 1 base from V and 2 from J, leaving 8 bases between them. As DNA, the CDR3 is TGTGCCAGCAGCTTAGTGTCCACAAACTATGGCTACACCTTC. Encoded protein: CASSLVSTNYGYTF.

This clonotype was counted only a few times. V gene TRBV19 combines with J gene TRBJ1-1; maybe TRBD1 (6 bases). There are 14 residues in the CDR3. CDR1 is LNHDA, CDR2 SQIVND, per germline (reference sequence). V was clipped by 5 bases and J by 5 bases, with 15 bases between them. CDR3 bases: TGTGCCAGTAGTCGGGGGGGGGCGCGGACTGAAGCTTTCTTT. As protein: CASSRGGARTEAFF.